This TCR beta chain was observed in a study of blood T cell repertoires in COVID-19. The CDR3 loop spans 11 amino acids. V lost 7 bases and J 7 bases, leaving 10 bases between the germline ends. Germline CDR1 and CDR2: MDHEN and SYDVKM. Per the original data handling: By means of reference gene primer amplification, nucleated cell counts were estimated. Assay: immunoSEQ multiplex PCR; the TCRdb copy retains only in-frame clones and omits some. The V and J calls and clone size are taken from that table; D and trimming were inferred from the DNA. The table lists about 140,000 clones, approximately 82% of them singletons, with around 1.6% in the top ten.

The clonotype comes from a human donor in a cohort sampled during active COVID-19. The V call is TRBV28, the J call TRBJ1-1; D is undetermined. The sample comprised peripheral blood. The CDR3 loop is CASISGVEAFF. For the CDR3, the DNA is TGTGCCAGCATCTCCGGGGTTGAAGCTTTCTTT. Complete variable domain (other parts from reference TRBV28 and TRBJ1-1): DVKVTQSSRYLVKRTGEKVFLECVQDMDHENMFWYRQDPGLGLRLIYFSYDVKMKEKGDIPEGYSVSREKKERFSLILESASTNQTSMYLCASISGVEAFFGQGTRLTVV.